This entry lists 26 T cell receptor beta chains sequenced from one sample in a study of vaccination and CD4 T cells after COVID-19. The Oncomine TCR Beta short-read assay was applied to DNA of cultured CD4+ T cells. TCRdb itself ran the PCR reads through MiXCR, one entry per CDR3 protein. Of about 18,000 distinct CDR3 sequences listed, 70% are singletons. Treatment denoted: roughly ten-day PBMC culture with coronavirus spike peptide pools or control peptides (ViraFEST assay). No antigen is known for these receptors. Sequenced: CD4+ T cells from blood, cultured in vitro. The receptor source for this set is a human donor who had recovered from COVID-19.

This chain connects TRBV27 to TRBJ2-5, with D perhaps being TRBD1 or TRBD2 (6 bases each). With 6 bases removed from V and 9 bases from J, the gap between germline ends came to 17 bases. Germline lookup yields CDR1 MNHEY and CDR2 SMNVEV (reference sequence). This CDR3 region has 13 residues. CDR3 DNA sequence: TGTGCCAGCAGAGCCCGGGGGCCGGAGGCCCAGTACTTC. Protein product: CASRARGPEAQYF.

This chain connects TRBV20-1 to TRBJ1-5; 10 nucleotides align to TRBD1. The CDR3 has 16 residues. The V gene's germline CDR1 is DFQATT and CDR2 SNEGSKA (reference sequence). V gave up 3 bases and J gave up 2 bases; unmatched junction bases: 7. CDR3 sequence reads: CSARGQGNLGNQPQHF. The CDR3 DNA reads as TGCAGTGCTAGGGGACAGGGGAATTTGGGCAATCAGCCCCAGCATTTT.

J is TRBJ1-6 and V is TRBV6-5; TRBD1 might be the D (5 bases). V was pared by 0 bases and J by 13 bases, with 13 bases between. CDR3 length: 14 amino acids. CDR1 and CDR2 from the germline V gene are MNHEY and SVGAGI. The chain's CDR3 is CASSYSGGYVPLHF. Written as DNA, the CDR3 is TGTGCCAGCAGTTACTCTGGGGGTTACGTCCCCCTCCACTTT.

This clonotype was observed a few times. The chain employs TRBV20-1 and TRBJ1-5; 9 bases agree with TRBD1. The V gene's germline CDR1 is DFQATT and CDR2 SNEGSKA (reference sequence). The V segment lost 1 base and the J segment 6 bases; nucleotides outside the gene matches: 7. CDR3 size: 15 residues. The CDR3, as DNA: TGCAGTGCTAGAGGCCGGGACAGGGTTTTTCAGCCCCAGCATTTT. The encoded protein is CSARGRDRVFQPQHF.

The rearrangement uses TRBV20-1 and TRBJ1-6; possible D gene TRBD1, 6 bases. CDR3 size: 15 residues. Germline-derived CDR1 and CDR2 are DFQATT and SNEGSKA (reference sequence). Trimming stripped 0 bases from V and 9 bases from J, with 15 bases between. The CDR3 DNA reads as TGCAGTGCTAGAGACCTCAGGGGAGGGAGTTCACCCCTCCACTTT. Protein product: CSARDLRGGSSPLHF.

The chain uses TRBV27 and TRBJ1-5, with TRBD1 as a possible D gene (5 bases). The germline V and J ends were trimmed by 3 bases and 1 base, with 13 bases remaining between them. Looked up from germline, CDR1 is MNHEY and CDR2 is SMNVEV (reference sequence). This CDR3 spans 16 amino acids. The CDR3 here is CASSFRGVSSNQPQHF. CDR3 DNA sequence: TGTGCCAGCAGTTTTAGAGGGGTCTCGAGCAATCAGCCCCAGCATTTT.

The V gene is TRBV19, the J gene TRBJ1-2, with 9 bases lining up with TRBD1. Germline values: CDR1 LNHDA, CDR2 SQIVND (reference sequence). CDR3 size: 14 residues. With 4 bases clipped from V and 8 bases from J, the junction kept 8 bases outside the gene matches. CDR3 nucleotides: TGTGCCAGTAGTAACCGGGACAGGGCACAAGGCTACACCTTC. Protein product: CASSNRDRAQGYTF.

V is TRBV7-2 and J is TRBJ1-2; possible D gene TRBD1, 5 bases. The V gene lost 3 bases and the J gene lost 0 bases, with 14 bases spanning the gap. Looked up from germline, CDR1 is SGHTA and CDR2 is FQGNSA. The CDR3 is 16 amino acids. As DNA, the CDR3 is TGTGCCAGCAGCTTCGACAGCTCCACCACTAACTATGGCTACACCTTC. This encodes CASSFDSSTTNYGYTF.

The J gene is TRBJ1-3, the V gene TRBV28, with 7 positions matching TRBD1. The CDR3 is 14 amino acids. Germline CDR1 MDHEN, CDR2 SYDVKM. V lost 5 bases, J lost 7 bases, and 8 bases stayed unmatched. The CDR3 DNA sequence: TGTGCCAGCAGTCCAGGGGGTTCCGGGAACACCATATATTTT. Its translation is CASSPGGSGNTIYF.

This clonotype was seen a handful of times. This chain joins TRBV20-1 and TRBJ1-1; unclear D gene. The CDR3 extends over 11 amino acids. The germline V and J ends were trimmed by 7 bases and 5 bases, with 11 bases remaining between them. Per germline, CDR1 DFQATT and CDR2 SNEGSKA (reference sequence). As DNA, the CDR3 is TGCAGTGTTTGGGGTAGAACTGAAGCTTTCTTT. This sequence encodes CSVWGRTEAFF.

The chain combines TRBV7-9 with TRBJ2-7; the match to TRBD1 covers 12 bases. The germline gives CDR1 SEHNR, CDR2 FQNEAQ (reference sequence). There are 15 residues in the CDR3. Trimming cost V 4 bases and J 7 bases; bases outside gene matches: 8. Here the CDR3 reads CASSSEGQGAREQYF. CDR3 nucleotide sequence: TGTGCCAGCAGCTCGGAGGGACAGGGGGCAAGGGAGCAGTACTTC.

CDR3 sequence reads: CASRPQGVGYGYTF. The CDR3 bases are TGTGCCAGCAGGCCCCAGGGAGTCGGCTATGGCTACACCTTC. V is TRBV6-1 and J is TRBJ1-2; possible D gene TRBD1, 5 bases. CDR1 is MNHNS, CDR2 SASEGT, per germline. Trimming cost V 6 bases and J 4 bases, with 15 bases left between them. The CDR3 has 14 amino acids.

This rearrangement joins TRBV28 to TRBJ1-3; D is possibly TRBD1 (5 bases). Germline CDR1 reads MDHEN; CDR2 reads SYDVKM. Between the trimmed V and J ends, which lost 4 bases and 1 base, there was a span of 11 bases. This CDR3 is 15 amino acids long. The CDR3 DNA reads as TGTGCCAGCAGTTCAACCGACAGTTCTGGAAACACCATATATTTT. Translating gives CASSSTDSSGNTIYF.

The chain carries TRBV7-9 and TRBJ2-1; 8 bases map to TRBD2. This CDR3 is built from 16 residues. From germline, CDR1 is SEHNR and CDR2 FQNEAQ (reference sequence). Trimming cost V 6 bases and J 6 bases; bases outside gene matches: 13. The CDR3 loop is CASRPSIGLAVNEQFF. CDR3 sequence (DNA): TGTGCCAGCAGACCGTCGATCGGACTAGCAGTCAATGAGCAGTTCTTC. Looking up the rest from reference TRBV7-9 and TRBJ2-1 gives the full variable domain: DTGVSQNPRHKITKRGQNVTFRCDPISEHNRLYWYRQTLGQGPEFLTYFQNEAQLEKSRLLSDRFSAERPKGSFSTLEIQRTEQGDSAMYLCASRPSIGLAVNEQFFGPGTRLTVL.

The V call is TRBV6-1, the J call TRBJ1-2; D possibly corresponds to TRBD1 (6 bases). The V and J ends lost 6 bases and 8 bases respectively, with 22 bases between them. Per the germline V gene, CDR1 is MNHNS and CDR2 is SASEGT. The CDR3 spans 15 residues. CDR3 DNA: TGTGCCAGCAGCCCAGGCACAGGGCGTCCAGTCGGCTACACCTTC. Translating it yields CASSPGTGRPVGYTF.

The V call is TRBV20-1, the J call TRBJ1-5; 9 nucleotides agree with TRBD1. This CDR3 has 18 residues. Germline V gene sequence: CDR1 DFQATT, CDR2 SNEGSKA (reference sequence). V lost 6 bases to trimming and J lost 0 bases; unmatched junction nucleotides: 15. In DNA form, the CDR3 reads TGCAGTGCGCCTCCCCGCGTGACAGGGGGGTATAGCAATCAGCCCCAGCATTTT. Protein: CSAPPRVTGGYSNQPQHF.

The chain uses TRBV6-5 and TRBJ1-1; a weak D match, TRBD1 (6 bases). Trimming cost V 0 bases and J 6 bases, with 20 bases left between them. Germline CDR1 is MNHEY and CDR2 is SVGAGI. The CDR3 length is 17 residues. Here the CDR3 DNA reads TGTGCCAGCAGTTACTCGTGGGGGGCCAACGAACGGGCTGAAGCTTTCTTT. Translated, it gives CASSYSWGANERAEAFF.

The chain is built from TRBV19 and TRBJ2-3; no reliable D call. The length of the CDR3 is 14 residues. Trimming took off 5 bases at V and 0 bases at J, with 9 bases between the two ends. Germline V gene lookup returns CDR1 LNHDA and CDR2 SQIVND (reference sequence). Here the CDR3 DNA reads TGTGCCAGTAGTCCGACCTCTAGCACAGATACGCAGTATTTT. Translated, it gives CASSPTSSTDTQYF.

This rearrangement joins TRBV7-2 to TRBJ2-1; the match to TRBD2 covers 8 bases. The closer fit of TRBJ2-7 to the DNA end suggests the J call may be wrong. Germline V gene data show CDR1 as SGHTA and CDR2 as FQGNSA. This CDR3 is built from 14 residues. The CDR3 region is CASSPGGGLYEQYF. Here the CDR3 DNA reads TGTGCCAGCAGCCCGGGGGGGGGGCTCTACGAGCAGTACTTC.

The chain links TRBV27 to TRBJ2-2; D might be TRBD1 or TRBD2, each matching 5 bases. The V gene's germline CDR1 is MNHEY and CDR2 SMNVEV (reference sequence). CDR3 length: 19 residues. Deletions cut 5 bases from V and 1 base from J, with 23 bases between. The CDR3 DNA sequence: TGTGCCAGCAGTCCATCTTTGCCGGGGCTCTTAAGGAACACCGGGGAGCTGTTTTTT. This gives the protein CASSPSLPGLLRNTGELFF.

The chain recombines TRBV24-1 with TRBJ1-2; the D gene is possibly TRBD1 (5 bases). This CDR3 contains 16 residues. The V end was cut by 6 bases, the J end by 7 bases, with 23 bases between. CDR1 and CDR2 (germline): KGHDR, SFDVKD. The CDR3 here is CATSLSGTENRGGYTF. The CDR3, as DNA: TGTGCCACCAGTCTGTCTGGGACGGAAAACCGCGGTGGCTACACCTTC.

The chain couples TRBV27 to TRBJ2-3, with 15 bases matching TRBD2. The J segment lost 0 bases and the V segment lost 5 bases, leaving 18 bases of the junction unmatched. This CDR3 has 22 residues. The germline V gene has CDR1 MNHEY and CDR2 SMNVEV (reference sequence). CDR3 DNA sequence: TGTGCCAGCAGTCCAAACCGCCCGGGACTAGCGGGAGGACCGACTAGCACAGATACGCAGTATTTT. Encoded protein: CASSPNRPGLAGGPTSTDTQYF.

V usage is TRBV6-2 or TRBV6-3 and J usage is TRBJ2-4, with 10 bases fitting TRBD2. CDR1 and CDR2 (germline): MNHEY, SVGEGT. This CDR3 contains 14 residues. Trimming removed 7 bases from V and 7 bases from J; junction bases left unmatched: 7. The CDR3, as DNA: TGTGCCAGCAAGGGTAGCGGGAGGAGGAACATTCAGTACTTC. This translates into CASKGSGRRNIQYF.

V and J are TRBV24-1 and TRBJ2-7; 9 bases align to TRBD2. CDR1 and CDR2 from the germline V gene are KGHDR and SFDVKD. V shed 5 bases and J 8 bases; nucleotides not matched to a gene: 12. The length of the CDR3 is 15 residues. CDR3 sequence: CATSAGAGTSNQQYF. DNA of the CDR3: TGTGCCACCAGTGCCGGCGCCGGGACTAGCAACCAGCAGTACTTC.

This clonotype has only one observation. The chain combines TRBV7-3 with TRBJ2-2; possibly TRBD2 for D (6 bases). The V gene lost 1 base and the J gene lost 4 bases, with 13 bases spanning the gap. Looked up from germline, CDR1 is SGHTA and CDR2 is FQGTGA. This CDR3 has 16 residues. The CDR3 DNA reads as TGTGCCAGCAGCTTAAACCCTGGGGGGACCACCGGGGAGCTGTTTTTT. Protein product: CASSLNPGGTTGELFF.

This clonotype came up a few times. The rearrangement links TRBV6-1 to TRBJ1-1; 9 bases agree with TRBD1. The V gene's germline CDR1 is MNHNS and CDR2 SASEGT. The CDR3 totals 17 residues. The junction had 12 bases not matched to a gene; V was cut back by 6 bases and J by 1 base. The CDR3 sequence: CASSPAGTGSRNTEAFF. The CDR3 DNA reads as TGTGCCAGCAGCCCCGCCGGGACAGGGTCCCGGAACACTGAAGCTTTCTTT.